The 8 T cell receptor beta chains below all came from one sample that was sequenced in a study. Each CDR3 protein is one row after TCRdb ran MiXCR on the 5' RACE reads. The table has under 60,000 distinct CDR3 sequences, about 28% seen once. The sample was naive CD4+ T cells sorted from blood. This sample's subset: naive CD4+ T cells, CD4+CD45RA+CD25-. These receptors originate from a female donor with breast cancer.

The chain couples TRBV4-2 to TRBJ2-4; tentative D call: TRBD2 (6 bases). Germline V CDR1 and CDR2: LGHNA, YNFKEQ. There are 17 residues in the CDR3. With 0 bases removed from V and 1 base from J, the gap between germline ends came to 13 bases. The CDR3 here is CASSQDGGLGAKNIQYF. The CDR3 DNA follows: TGTGCCAGCAGCCAAGATGGGGGACTCGGTGCCAAAAACATTCAGTACTTC.

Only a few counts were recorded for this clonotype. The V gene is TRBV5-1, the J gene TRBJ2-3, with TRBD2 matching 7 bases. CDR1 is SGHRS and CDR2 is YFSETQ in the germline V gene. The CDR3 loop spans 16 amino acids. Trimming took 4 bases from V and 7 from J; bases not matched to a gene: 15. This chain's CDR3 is CASSLSASGAGHTQYF. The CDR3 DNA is TGCGCCAGCAGCCTATCCGCTAGCGGTGCGGGTCATACGCAGTATTTT.

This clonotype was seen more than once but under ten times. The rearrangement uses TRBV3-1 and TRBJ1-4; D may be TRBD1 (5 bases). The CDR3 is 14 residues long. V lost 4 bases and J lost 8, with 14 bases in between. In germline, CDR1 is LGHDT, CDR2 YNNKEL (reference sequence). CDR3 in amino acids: CASSPSGLQEKLFF. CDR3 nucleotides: TGTGCCAGCAGCCCCTCAGGGCTTCAAGAAAAACTGTTTTTT.

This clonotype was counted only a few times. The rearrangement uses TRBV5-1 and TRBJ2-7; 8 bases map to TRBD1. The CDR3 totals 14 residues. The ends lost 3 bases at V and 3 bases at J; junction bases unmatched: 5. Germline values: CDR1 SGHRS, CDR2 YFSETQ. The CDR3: CASSYDRGNYEQYF. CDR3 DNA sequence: TGCGCCAGCAGCTACGACAGGGGAAACTACGAGCAGTACTTC. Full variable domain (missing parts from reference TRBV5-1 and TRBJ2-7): KAGVTQTPRYLIKTRGQQVTLSCSPISGHRSVSWYQQTPGQGLQFLFEYFSETQRNKGNFPGRFSGRQFSNSRSEMNVSTLELGDSALYLCASSYDRGNYEQYFGPGTRLTVT.

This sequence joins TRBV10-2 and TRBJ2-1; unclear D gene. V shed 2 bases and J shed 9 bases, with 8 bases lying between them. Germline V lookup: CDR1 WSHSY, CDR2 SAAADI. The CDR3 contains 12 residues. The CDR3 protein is CASSERPPEQFF. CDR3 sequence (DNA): TGCGCCAGCAGTGAGCGTCCCCCTGAGCAGTTCTTC.

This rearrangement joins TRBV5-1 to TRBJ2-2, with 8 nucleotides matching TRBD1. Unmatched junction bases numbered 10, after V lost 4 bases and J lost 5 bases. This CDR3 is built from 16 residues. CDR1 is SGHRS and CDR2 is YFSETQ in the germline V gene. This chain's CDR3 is CASSHRTGRGTGELFF. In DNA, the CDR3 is TGCGCCAGCAGCCACAGGACAGGGCGTGGGACCGGGGAGCTGTTTTTT. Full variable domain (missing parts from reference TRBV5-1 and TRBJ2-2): KAGVTQTPRYLIKTRGQQVTLSCSPISGHRSVSWYQQTPGQGLQFLFEYFSETQRNKGNFPGRFSGRQFSNSRSEMNVSTLELGDSALYLCASSHRTGRGTGELFFGEGSRLTVL.

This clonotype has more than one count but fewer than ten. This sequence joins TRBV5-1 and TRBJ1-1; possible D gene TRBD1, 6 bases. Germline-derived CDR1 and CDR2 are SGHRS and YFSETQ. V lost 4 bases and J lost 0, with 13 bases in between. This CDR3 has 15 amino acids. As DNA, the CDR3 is TGCGCCAGCAGCGAGTCGACAGGAATGAACACTGAAGCTTTCTTT. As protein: CASSESTGMNTEAFF. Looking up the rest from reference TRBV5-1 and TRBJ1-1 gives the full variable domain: KAGVTQTPRYLIKTRGQQVTLSCSPISGHRSVSWYQQTPGQGLQFLFEYFSETQRNKGNFPGRFSGRQFSNSRSEMNVSTLELGDSALYLCASSESTGMNTEAFFGQGTRLTVV.

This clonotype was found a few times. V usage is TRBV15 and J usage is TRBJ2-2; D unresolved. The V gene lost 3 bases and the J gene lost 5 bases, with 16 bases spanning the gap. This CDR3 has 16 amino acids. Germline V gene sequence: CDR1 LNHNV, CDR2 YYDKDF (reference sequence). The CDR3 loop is CATSSLTGFGTGELFF. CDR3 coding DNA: TGTGCCACCAGCAGCCTCACTGGATTCGGGACCGGGGAGCTGTTTTTT.